A single T cell receptor (beta chain) is shown here with its context. What it binds is unknown. From germline, CDR1 is SGHRS and CDR2 YFSETQ. This CDR3 region has 17 residues. The germline V and J ends were trimmed by 4 bases and 1 base, with 18 bases remaining between them. The data belong to a study of cytomegalovirus exposure and HLA in healthy donors. At the level of the study: Early released data had 65 million to 100 million unique TCRs, all coming from HLA-typed donors.

PCR employed 60 Vbeta and 13 Jbeta primers. Original processing notes: Among the unique TCR beta chains that a later analysis counted, around 72 million in all, approximately 12 million were shared. Profiled with immunoSEQ multiplex PCR; TCRdb holds only in-frame clones, not every one. V and J calls and clone size are as listed in that table; D and trimming were resolved from the DNA. In total, the table holds about 140,000 clones. Broader study findings: Looking again later, the authors saw that most CMV-associated TCR beta chains seemed HLA-restricted. An analysis done earlier found most TCR beta V segments productive about 87% or about 30% of the time.

Sequencing used PBMCs. This sequence was found in a woman younger than 35 in good health and CMV-seronegative. The V gene is TRBV5-1, the J gene TRBJ2-1, with D perhaps TRBD2 (6 bases). In DNA, the CDR3 is TGCGCCAGCAGCCCCCTGACCCGGGAGCCATCCTACAATGAGCAGTTCTTC. Translating it yields CASSPLTREPSYNEQFF.